This T cell receptor beta chain was retrieved from a study of spatial heterogeneity in lung cancer. Study-level information: Detected beta-chain sequences consistently exceeded alpha-chain sequences. Study-wide points: Resection blood, more than follow-up blood, showed ubiquitous expanded tumor TCRs.

This CDR3 is 20 amino acids long. Germline-derived CDR1 and CDR2 are SSHAT and FNYEAQ (reference sequence). This clonotype was detected ten times or more. Its target is not known. Relative to the germline gene, one junction end is altered; a read error may explain this. All TCR cDNA molecules were individually tagged with a unique molecular identifier. TCRdb called the 5' RACE reads again in MiXCR, with one record for every CDR3 protein. The sample shows roughly 36,000 distinct CDR3 sequences, approximately 5.5% of them seen only once. The time point was: sample taken at primary tumor resection. Whole RNA from tumor, nontumor lung or frozen PBMC was sequenced unsorted.

The TCR was taken from a male donor with early-stage non-small cell lung cancer. This specimen was PBMCs, taken at surgery. The chain is built from TRBV7-7 and TRBJ1-4, with TRBD1 as a possible D gene (6 bases). The CDR3 protein is CASSHVTLEYGQKANEKLFF. CDR3 sequence (DNA): TGTGCTAGCAGCCACGTAACACTAGAATACGGACAGAAGGCTAATGAAAAACTGTTTTTT. Variable domain in full (rest from reference TRBV7-7 and TRBJ1-4): GAGVSQSPRYKVTKRGQDVTLRCDPISSHATLYWYQQALGQGPEFLTYFNYEAQPDKSGLPSDRFSAERPEGSISTLTIQRTEQRDSAMYRCASSHVTLEYGQKANEKLFFGSGTQLSVL.